These 13 T cell receptor beta chains came from one sample sequenced in a study of tumor-infiltrating lymphocytes in primary liver carcinoma. cDNA specific to TCR beta was made from about 550 ng of total RNA, with a constant-region primer employed for priming. ARM-PCR, slightly modified, supplied the TCR beta libraries through three nested multiplex PCR rounds. The opening two PCR rounds, around 10 cycles each, paired TRBV1-TRBV30 forward primers with a C-beta reverse primer. Via MiXCR, TCRdb re-called the multiplex PCR reads, giving one row per CDR3 protein. The sample includes around 70,000 distinct CDR3 sequences, approximately 74% of them seen just once. Taking roughly 20-32 mg of unsorted bulk tissue, the authors co-extracted RNA and DNA. Sequenced sample: liver tumor tissue from sampling region 4. Subset denoted: tumor region T4, right-lateral pole. The receptors stem from a man between 35 and 55 years old with primary liver carcinoma and hepatitis B virus infection.

This clonotype was recorded a few times. J is TRBJ2-2 and V is TRBV28, with unresolved D. The V gene lost 6 bases and the J gene lost 3 bases, with 8 bases spanning the gap. In germline, CDR1 is MDHEN, CDR2 SYDVKM. The CDR3 has 13 amino acids. CDR3 in DNA: TGTGCCAGCAGCCACCAACACACCGGGGAGCTGTTTTTT. It codes for CASSHQHTGELFF.

The chain has TRBV28 and TRBJ2-6; D remains unclear. The CDR3 consists of 15 residues. V was trimmed by 8 bases and J by 3 bases, leaving 14 bases between them. The germline CDR1 and CDR2 sequences are MDHEN and SYDVKM. The CDR3 sequence is CASGKTHYGANVLTF. CDR3 DNA: TGTGCCAGCGGAAAAACCCACTATGGGGCCAACGTCCTGACTTTC.

Details on this clonotype: One end of the junction is discordant with germline, which a read error may explain. The chain couples TRBV5-4 to TRBJ1-2; tentative D call: TRBD1 (5 bases). Germline V gives CDR1 SGHNT, CDR2 YYREEE (reference sequence). CDR3 length: 14 residues. This CDR3 is CASSLAGINYDYTF. The CDR3 nucleotides are TGTGCCAGCAGCTTGGCAGGGATAAACTATGACTACACCTTC.

In its sample, this clonotype was seen many times. The junction departs from the called germline gene at one end, perhaps through a read error. CDR3 sequence: CASSQSWDSGNTIYF. In DNA form, the CDR3 reads TGTGCCAGCAGTCAATCTTGGGACTCTGGGAACACCATATATTTT. The chain combines TRBV6-5 with TRBJ1-3; possible D gene TRBD1, 5 bases. This CDR3 contains 15 residues. Germline V gene data show CDR1 as MNHEY and CDR2 as SVGAGI.

This clonotype was picked up one time. A much larger clone sits a single nucleotide away, making a read error possible. The CDR3 reads CASSGPLAGVSYNEQFF. In nucleotides, the CDR3 is TGTGCCAGCAGCGGCCCCTTGGCAGGTGTCTCCTACAATGAGCAGTTCTTC. The chain joins TRBV7-9 to TRBJ2-1; D gene uncertain. CDR3 length: 17 amino acids. Trimming left V 5 bases short and J 0 bases short, with 17 bases between. The germline V gene encodes CDR1 SEHNR and CDR2 FQNEAQ (reference sequence). The full variable domain, rest sourced from reference TRBV7-9 and TRBJ2-1, is DTGVSQNPRHKITKRGQNVTFRCDPISEHNRLYWYRQTLGQGPEFLTYFQNEAQLEKSRLLSDRFSAERPKGSFSTLEIQRTEQGDSAMYLCASSGPLAGVSYNEQFFGPGTRLTVL.

The chain links TRBV29-1 to TRBJ1-2; the D is unclear. CDR1 and CDR2 (germline): SQVTM, ANQGSEA. This CDR3 is 8 amino acids long. The CDR3 region has the DNA TGCAGTGCAAATGACTACACCTTC. Translation gives CSANDYTF.

Concerning this clonotype itself: A much larger clonotype is one base distant, so this may be a read error. V usage is TRBV6-4 and J usage is TRBJ2-2; 11 bases are a match to TRBD1. Germline assignment: CDR1 MRHNA and CDR2 SNTAGT. V lost 0 bases and J lost 9; bases outside the gene matches: 9. This CDR3 comprises 17 residues. The CDR3 DNA is TGTGCCAGCAGTGACTCCGGGACAGGGGGAGAGGCCCGGGAGCTGTTTTTT. It encodes CASSDSGTGGEARELFF.

This clonotype was seen a handful of times. At one end the junction does not follow the germline gene, possibly because of a read error. The V and J genes are TRBV4-1 and TRBJ2-1, with 7 bases lining up with TRBD2. The germline V gene encodes CDR1 MGHRA and CDR2 YSYEKL. The CDR3 runs to 17 residues. The CDR3 here is CASSQGLAEGSYSEQFF. CDR3 coding DNA: TGCGCCAGCAGCCAAGGCCTAGCGGAGGGCTCCTACAGTGAGCAGTTCTTC.

On this clonotype: An end of the junction differs from the germline gene, which may be a read error. This chain connects TRBV6-6 to TRBJ2-1; D might be TRBD2 (5 bases). The germline V gene encodes CDR1 MNHNY and CDR2 SVGAGI (reference sequence). CDR3 length: 16 amino acids. The CDR3 here is CPSMLSVLSSYNEQFF. As DNA, the CDR3 is TGTCCCAGCATGCTTAGCGTACTTAGCTCCTACAATGAGCAGTTCTTC.

A remark on this clonotype: At one end, the junction sequence differs from germline, possibly due to a read error. In nucleotides, the CDR3 is TGCGCCAGCAGTTCAACGGGCCCTGGGAATGAGCAGCTCTTC. Translated, it gives CASSSTGPGNEQLF. The chain recombines TRBV11-2 with TRBJ2-1, with D unresolved. Germline values: CDR1 SGHAT, CDR2 FQNNGV. The CDR3 is 14 residues long. The full variable domain, its missing parts supplied by reference TRBV11-2 and TRBJ2-1, is EAGVAQSPRYKIIEKRQSVAFWCNPISGHATLYWYQQILGQGPKLLIQFQNNGVVDDSQLPKDRFSAERLKGVDSTLKIQPAKLEDSAVYLCASSSTGPGNEQLFGPGTRLTVL.

Note on this clonotype: The junction differs from germline at one of its ends, possibly a read error. The chain couples TRBV12-3 or TRBV12-4 to TRBJ2-6, with D perhaps assigned TRBD1 or TRBD2 (5 bases each). The CDR3 is 15 amino acids. The chain's CDR3 is CASTLTGSGANVLRF. The CDR3 nucleotides read TGTGCCAGCACCCTTACCGGCTCCGGGGCCAACGTCCTGCGTTTC.

The gene calls are TRBV10-1 and TRBJ2-7; either TRBD1 or TRBD2 may supply D (6 bases each). There are 16 residues in the CDR3. Germline V lookup: CDR1 WNHNN, CDR2 SYGVQD (reference sequence). Deletions cut 11 bases from V and 3 bases from J, with 26 bases between. CDR3 sequence: CASHDVRGGGNYEQYF. As DNA, the CDR3 is TGCGCCTCACATGACGTCAGGGGCGGAGGGAACTACGAGCAGTACTTC.

Points on this clonotype: One end of the junction fails to match germline, which may point to a read error. The chain carries TRBV6-1 and TRBJ1-2; D uncertain. The germline gives CDR1 MNHNS, CDR2 SASEGT. CDR3 length equals 15 residues. CDR3 sequence (DNA): TGTCCCAGCAACGACGCCCCCATAGGGAGCTATGACCACACCTTC. Translated: CPSNDAPIGSYDHTF.